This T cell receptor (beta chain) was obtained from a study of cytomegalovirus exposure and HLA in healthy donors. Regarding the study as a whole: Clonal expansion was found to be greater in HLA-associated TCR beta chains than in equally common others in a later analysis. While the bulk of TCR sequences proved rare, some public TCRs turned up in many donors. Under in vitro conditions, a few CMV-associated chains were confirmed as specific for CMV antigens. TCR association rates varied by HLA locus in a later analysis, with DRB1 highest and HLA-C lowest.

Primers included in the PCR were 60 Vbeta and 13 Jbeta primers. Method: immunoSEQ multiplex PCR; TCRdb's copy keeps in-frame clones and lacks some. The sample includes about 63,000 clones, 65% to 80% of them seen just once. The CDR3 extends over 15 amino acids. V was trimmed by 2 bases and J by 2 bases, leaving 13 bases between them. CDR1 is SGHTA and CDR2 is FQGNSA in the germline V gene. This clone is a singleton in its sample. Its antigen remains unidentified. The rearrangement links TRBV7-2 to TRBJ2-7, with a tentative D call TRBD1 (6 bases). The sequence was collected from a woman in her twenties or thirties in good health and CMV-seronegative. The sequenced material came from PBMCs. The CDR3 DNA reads TGTGCCAGCAGCTTAAAGGGGGACGGACCCTACGAGCAGTACTTC. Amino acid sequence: CASSLKGDGPYEQYF.